This T cell receptor beta chain was identified in a study of shared clonotypes between healthy human individuals. Study processing details: For the immunoSEQ data, sequences were junction-only without quality scores, so filtering differed. Only in-frame clones appear in the TCRdb table, and some are missing; sequencing was by immunoSEQ multiplex PCR. The V and J calls and the clone size are those of that table, but D and trimming were determined from the DNA. The table shows roughly 1 million clones, with roughly 80% occurring only once. Worth noting for this clone: Its antigen remains unidentified.

V lost 7 bases and J lost 3, with 12 bases in between. The CDR3 sequence is 12 residues long. CDR1 GTSNPN and CDR2 SVGIG come from the germline V gene (reference sequence). Whole-study results and caveats: Limited genetic and exposure-history diversity came from having few donors.

From CD4+ cells came CD45RA+ naive and CD45RA-negative memory subsets. Sample: memory CD4+ T cells sorted from blood. Documented subset: CD45RA-negative fraction. This receptor was taken from a man between 18 and 29 years old in good health. This chain connects TRBV30 to TRBJ1-1, with D possibly being TRBD1 (5 bases). The CDR3 bases are TGTGCCTCCCTCAGGGTCGACACTGAAGCTTTCTTT. Amino acid sequence: CASLRVDTEAFF.